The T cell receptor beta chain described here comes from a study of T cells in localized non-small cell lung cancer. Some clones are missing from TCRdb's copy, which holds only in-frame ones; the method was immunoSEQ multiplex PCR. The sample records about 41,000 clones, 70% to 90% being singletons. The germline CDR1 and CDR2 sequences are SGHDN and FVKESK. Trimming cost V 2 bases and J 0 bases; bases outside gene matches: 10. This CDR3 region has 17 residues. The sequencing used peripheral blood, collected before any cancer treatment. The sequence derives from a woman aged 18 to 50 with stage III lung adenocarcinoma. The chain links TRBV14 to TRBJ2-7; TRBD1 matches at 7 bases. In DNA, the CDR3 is TGTGCCAGCAGCCAACCACAACAGGGGCGGCTCTCCTACGAGCAGTACTTC. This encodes CASSQPQQGRLSYEQYF.